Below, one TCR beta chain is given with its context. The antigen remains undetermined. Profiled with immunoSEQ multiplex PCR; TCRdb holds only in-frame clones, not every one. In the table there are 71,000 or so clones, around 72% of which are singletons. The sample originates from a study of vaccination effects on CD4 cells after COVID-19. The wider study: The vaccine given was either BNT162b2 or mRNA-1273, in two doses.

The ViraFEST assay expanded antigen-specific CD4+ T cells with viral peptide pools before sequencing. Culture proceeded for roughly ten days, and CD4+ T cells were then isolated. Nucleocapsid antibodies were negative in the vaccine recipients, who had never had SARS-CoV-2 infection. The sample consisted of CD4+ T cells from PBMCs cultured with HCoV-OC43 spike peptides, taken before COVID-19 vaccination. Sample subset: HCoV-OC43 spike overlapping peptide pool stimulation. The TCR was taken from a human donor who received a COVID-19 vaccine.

The CDR3 loop reads CASSAISSNEQFF. For the CDR3, the DNA is TGTGCCAGCAGTGCTATTAGCTCCAATGAGCAGTTCTTC. This sequence joins TRBV6-4 and TRBJ2-1; D gene unclear. Trimming cost V 4 bases and J 6 bases, with 10 bases left between them. From germline, CDR1 is MRHNA and CDR2 SNTAGT. This CDR3 has 13 amino acids.